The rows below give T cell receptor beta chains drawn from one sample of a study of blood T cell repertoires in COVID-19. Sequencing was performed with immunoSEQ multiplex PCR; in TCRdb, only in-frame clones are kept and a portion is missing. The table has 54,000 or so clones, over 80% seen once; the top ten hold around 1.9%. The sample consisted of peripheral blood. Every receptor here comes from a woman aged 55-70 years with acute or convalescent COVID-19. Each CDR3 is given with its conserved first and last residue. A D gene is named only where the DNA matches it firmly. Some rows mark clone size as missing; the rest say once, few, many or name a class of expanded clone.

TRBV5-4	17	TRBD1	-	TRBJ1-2	CASSLVPRDRGAYGYTF	TGTGCCAGCAGCTTGGTACCCCGGGACAGGGGAGCCTATGGCTACACCTTC
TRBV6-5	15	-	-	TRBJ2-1	CASSPERQSVAEQFF	TGTGCCAGCAGTCCGGAAAGGCAAAGCGTGGCTGAGCAGTTCTTC
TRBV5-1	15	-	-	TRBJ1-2	CASSLTSQADYGYTF	TGCGCCAGCAGCTTGACCTCCCAGGCCGACTATGGCTACACCTTC
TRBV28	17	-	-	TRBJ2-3	CASTRHGRSEGGDTQYF	TGTGCCAGCACCCGACACGGTCGTAGCGAAGGAGGAGATACGCAGTATTTT
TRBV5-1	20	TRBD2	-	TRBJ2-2	CASSLSPWILAGSGGGELFF	TGCGCCAGCAGCCTGAGCCCATGGATCCTAGCGGGGTCAGGCGGCGGGGAGCTGTTTTTT
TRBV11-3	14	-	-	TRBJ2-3	CASSLDEETDTQYF	TGTGCCAGCAGCTTAGATGAGGAAACAGATACGCAGTATTTT
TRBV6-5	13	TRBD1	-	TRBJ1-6	CASSGTGRRPLHF	TGTGCCAGCAGCGGGACAGGCCGCCGGCCCCTCCACTTT
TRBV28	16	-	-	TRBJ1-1	CASRPNTNIGVTEAFF	TGTGCCAGCAGGCCGAATACAAATATAGGAGTTACTGAAGCTTTCTTT
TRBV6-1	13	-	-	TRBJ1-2	CASSEGTDWGYTF	TGTGCCAGCAGTGAAGGGACGGACTGGGGCTACACCTTC
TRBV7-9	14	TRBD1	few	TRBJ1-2	CASRGQGENYGYTF	TGTGCCAGCAGGGGACAGGGAGAGAACTATGGCTACACCTTC
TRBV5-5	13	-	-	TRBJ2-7	CASSSSAGYEQYF	TGTGCCAGCAGCTCCTCTGCCGGCTACGAGCAGTACTTC
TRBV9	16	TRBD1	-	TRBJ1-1	CASSGGATGLDTEAFF	TGTGCCAGCAGCGGAGGGGCGACAGGGCTGGACACTGAAGCTTTCTTT
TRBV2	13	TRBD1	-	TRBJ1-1	CASRVDRATEAFF	TGTGCCAGCAGGGTGGACAGGGCGACTGAAGCTTTCTTT
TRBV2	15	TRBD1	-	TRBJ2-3	CASKDREISTDTQYF	TGTGCCAGCAAAGACAGGGAGATAAGCACAGATACGCAGTATTTT
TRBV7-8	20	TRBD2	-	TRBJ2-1	CASSLAHHSGLGDYYNEQFF	TGTGCCAGCAGCTTAGCCCATCACAGTGGGTTGGGGGACTACTACAATGAGCAGTTCTTC
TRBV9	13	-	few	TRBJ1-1	CASSVGRGNEAFF	TGTGCCAGCAGCGTAGGACGGGGAAACGAAGCTTTCTTT
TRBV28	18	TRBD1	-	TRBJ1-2	CASSSFAAPTSQGNGYTF	TGTGCCAGCAGCTCTTTTGCCGCTCCTACCTCACAGGGGAATGGCTACACCTTC
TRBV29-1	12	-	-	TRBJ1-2	CSVRDRTYGYTF	TGCAGCGTCCGAGACAGAACTTATGGCTACACCTTC
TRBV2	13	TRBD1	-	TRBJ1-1	CANRQGRNTEAFF	TGTGCCAATCGACAGGGAAGGAACACTGAAGCTTTCTTT
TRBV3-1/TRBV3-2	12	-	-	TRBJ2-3	CASSQVSDTQYF	TGTGCCAGCAGCCAAGTATCAGATACGCAGTATTTT
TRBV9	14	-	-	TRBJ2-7	CASSVSSSRGEQYF	TGTGCCAGCAGCGTATCCAGTAGCCGTGGCGAGCAGTACTTC
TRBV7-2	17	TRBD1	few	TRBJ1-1	CASSLGLGQGGDTEAFF	TGTGCCAGCAGCTTAGGACTGGGACAGGGGGGGGACACTGAAGCTTTCTTT
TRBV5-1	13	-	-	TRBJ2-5	CASTRDGAETQYF	TGCGCCAGCACCAGAGACGGAGCCGAGACCCAGTACTTC
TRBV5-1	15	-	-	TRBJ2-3	CASSSDRTSTDTQYF	TGCGCCAGCAGCAGTGACCGGACAAGCACAGATACGCAGTATTTT
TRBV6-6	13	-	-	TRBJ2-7	CASGEAGGYEQYF	TGTGCCAGTGGAGAAGCGGGTGGCTACGAGCAGTACTTC
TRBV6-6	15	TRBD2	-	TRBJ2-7	CASSKTSGGGYEQYF	TGTGCCAGCAGCAAGACTAGCGGAGGGGGCTACGAGCAGTACTTC
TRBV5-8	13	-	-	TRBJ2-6	CAGGWGGANVLTF	TGTGCCGGAGGGTGGGGAGGGGCCAACGTCCTGACTTTC
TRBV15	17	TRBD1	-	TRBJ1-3	CATSRDRYRGSGNTIYF	TGTGCCACCAGCAGAGATCGGTACAGGGGGTCTGGAAACACCATATATTTT
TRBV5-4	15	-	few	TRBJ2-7	CASSLGRVSSYEQYF	TGTGCCAGCAGCTTGGGGAGGGTCAGCTCCTACGAGCAGTACTTC
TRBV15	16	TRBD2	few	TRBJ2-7	CATSRDNLAGYYEQYF	TGTGCCACCAGCAGAGATAACCTAGCGGGATACTACGAGCAGTACTTC
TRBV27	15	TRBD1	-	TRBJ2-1	CASRSRGSGYNEQFF	TGTGCCAGCAGATCCAGGGGGTCTGGCTACAATGAGCAGTTCTTC
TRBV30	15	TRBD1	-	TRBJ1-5	CAWRDAGTANQPQHF	TGTGCCTGGAGAGATGCTGGGACAGCAAATCAGCCCCAGCATTTT
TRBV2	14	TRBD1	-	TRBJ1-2	CASRTDTGVRGYTF	TGTGCCAGCCGCACCGATACAGGGGTGAGAGGCTACACCTTC
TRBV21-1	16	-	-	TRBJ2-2	CASSERLAGGSGELFF	TGTGCCAGCAGCGAACGACTAGCGGGGGGCTCCGGGGAGCTGTTTTTT
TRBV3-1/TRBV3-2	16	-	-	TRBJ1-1	CASSPSRGVTNTEAFF	TGTGCCAGCAGCCCCTCCCGGGGGGTTACGAACACTGAAGCTTTCTTT
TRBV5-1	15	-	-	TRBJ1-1	CASSLVQSMNTEAFF	TGCGCCAGCAGCTTGGTTCAGTCCATGAACACTGAAGCTTTCTTT
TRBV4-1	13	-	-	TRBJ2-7	CASSQLRGYEQYF	TGCGCCAGCAGCCAACTTCGGGGGTACGAGCAGTACTTC
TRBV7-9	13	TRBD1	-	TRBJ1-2	CWTGINALLGYTF	TGTTGGACAGGGATAAACGCACTATTAGGCTACACCTTC
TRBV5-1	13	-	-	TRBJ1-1	CASSFAVNTEAFF	TGCGCCAGCAGCTTTGCGGTGAACACTGAAGCTTTCTTT
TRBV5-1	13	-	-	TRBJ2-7	CASSLSFGYEQYF	TGCGCCAGCAGCTTGTCTTTCGGCTACGAGCAGTACTTC
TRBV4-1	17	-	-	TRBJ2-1	CASSPPDTAAIGNEQFF	TGCGCCAGCAGCCCGCCTGACACAGCGGCAATCGGAAATGAGCAGTTCTTC
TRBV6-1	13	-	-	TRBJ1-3	CASSELRGNTIYF	TGTGCCAGCAGTGAACTTCGGGGAAACACCATATATTTT
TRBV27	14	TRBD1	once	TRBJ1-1	CASSFLDRGTEAFF	TGTGCCAGCAGTTTCCTGGACAGGGGCACTGAAGCTTTCTTT
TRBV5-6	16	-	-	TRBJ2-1	CASSLAGGLISNEQFF	TGTGCCAGCAGCTTGGCCGGGGGACTTATTTCCAATGAGCAGTTCTTC
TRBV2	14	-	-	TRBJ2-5	CASSEARSQETQYF	TGTGCCAGCAGTGAAGCACGGAGCCAAGAGACCCAGTACTTC
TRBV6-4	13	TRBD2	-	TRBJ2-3	CASGRTSGDTQYF	TGTGCCAGCGGGCGGACTAGCGGAGATACGCAGTATTTT
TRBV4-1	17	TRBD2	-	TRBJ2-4	CASSQDPLAGGENIQYF	TGCGCCAGCAGCCAAGACCCGCTAGCGGGAGGTGAAAACATTCAGTACTTC
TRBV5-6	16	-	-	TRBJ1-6	CASSLLLGALASPLHF	TGTGCCAGCAGCTTGCTTTTAGGGGCTTTGGCGTCACCCCTCCACTTT
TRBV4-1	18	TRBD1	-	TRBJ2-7	CASSQDPPPDRIGGEQYF	TGCGCCAGCAGCCAAGATCCGCCCCCGGACAGGATAGGAGGCGAGCAGTACTTC
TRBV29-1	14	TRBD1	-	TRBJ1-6	CSARLAGGNSPLHF	TGCAGCGCCCGTCTGGCAGGGGGAAATTCACCCCTCCACTTT